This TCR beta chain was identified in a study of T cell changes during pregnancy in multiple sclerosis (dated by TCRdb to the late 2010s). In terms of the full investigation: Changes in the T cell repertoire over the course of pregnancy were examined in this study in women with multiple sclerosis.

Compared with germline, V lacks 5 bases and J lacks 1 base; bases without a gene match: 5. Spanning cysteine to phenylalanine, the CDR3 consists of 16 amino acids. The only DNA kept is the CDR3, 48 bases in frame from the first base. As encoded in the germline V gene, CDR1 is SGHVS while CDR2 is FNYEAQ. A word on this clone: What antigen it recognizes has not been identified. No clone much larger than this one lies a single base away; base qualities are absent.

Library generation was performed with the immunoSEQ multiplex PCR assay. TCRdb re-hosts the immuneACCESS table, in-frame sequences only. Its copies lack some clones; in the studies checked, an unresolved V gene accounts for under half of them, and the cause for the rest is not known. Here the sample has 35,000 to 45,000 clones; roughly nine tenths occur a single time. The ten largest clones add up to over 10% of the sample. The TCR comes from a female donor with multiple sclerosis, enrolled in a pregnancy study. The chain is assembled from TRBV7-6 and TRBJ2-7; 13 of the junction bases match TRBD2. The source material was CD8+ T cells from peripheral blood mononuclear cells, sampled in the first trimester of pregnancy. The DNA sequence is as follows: TGTGCCAGCAGCGCCGAACTAGCGGGGGGGTCCTACGAGCAGTACTTC. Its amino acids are CASSAELAGGSYEQYF.